What follows describes a single TCR beta chain. Using a J-beta primer mix together with a sample-barcoded 5' primer, a second PCR was run for 7 to 11 cycles. MiXCR was run by TCRdb on the 5' RACE reads, yielding one entry per CDR3 protein. The sample contains some 1 million distinct CDR3 sequences, under 45% of which appear only once. The V end lost 5 bases, the J end lost 5 bases, and 16 bases lay between the germline ends. The CDR3 contains 14 residues. CDR1 MDHEN and CDR2 SYDVKM come from the germline V gene. These data belong to a study of blood T cells in healthy people across ages. This chain links TRBV28 with TRBJ2-7; TRBD1 might be the D (7 bases). The receptor's source is a woman between 55 and 75 years old in good health. Sequences were obtained from blood. The CDR3 bases are TGTGCCAGCAGTGTACCCAGGGGGGACCACGAGCAGTACTTC. Translated: CASSVPRGDHEQYF.